The subject of this entry is one T cell receptor (beta chain). Repertoires were generated with immunoSEQ multiplex PCR, while TCRdb's copy carries only in-frame clones and drops some. The sample holds 110,000 or so clones, 80% to 90% seen once. The CDR3 extends over 17 amino acids. The ends lost 2 bases at V and 2 bases at J; junction bases unmatched: 10. The germline V gene encodes CDR1 SGHNT and CDR2 YYREEE (reference sequence). This sample was taken from a study of blood T cell repertoires in COVID-19. The origin of this receptor is a human donor in a cohort sampled during active COVID-19. The chain couples TRBV5-4 to TRBJ1-2; 9 bases align to TRBD1. The material sequenced was peripheral blood. Written as DNA, the CDR3 is TGTGCCAGCAGCTTTTTGGGACAGGGAATCTTAAACTATGGCTACACCTTC. Amino acids: CASSFLGQGILNYGYTF.